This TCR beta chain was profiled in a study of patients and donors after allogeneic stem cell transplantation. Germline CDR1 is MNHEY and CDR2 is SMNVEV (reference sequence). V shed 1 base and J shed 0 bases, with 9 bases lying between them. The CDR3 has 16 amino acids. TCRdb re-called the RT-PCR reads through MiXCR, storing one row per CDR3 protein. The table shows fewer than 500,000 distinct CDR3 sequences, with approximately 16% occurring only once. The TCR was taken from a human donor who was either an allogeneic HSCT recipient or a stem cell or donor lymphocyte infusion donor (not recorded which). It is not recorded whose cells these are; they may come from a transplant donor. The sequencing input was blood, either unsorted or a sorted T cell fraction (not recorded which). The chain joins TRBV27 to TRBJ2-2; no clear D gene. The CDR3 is CASSLWAGTNTGELFF. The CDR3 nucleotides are TGTGCCAGCAGTTTATGGGCAGGAACGAACACCGGGGAGCTGTTTTTT.